The sequence of this TCR beta chain was determined in a study of cytomegalovirus exposure and HLA in healthy donors. Study-wide results and caveats: The presence/absence work took it that sequencing depth was about the same across donors. Many donors carried some public TCRs, although rarity characterized most TCR sequences.

Both 60 Vbeta primers and 13 Jbeta primers went into the PCR. The repertoire was sequenced with immunoSEQ multiplex PCR; TCRdb's copy has only in-frame clones and lacks some. Among about 160,000 clones, approximately 83% were seen once, and the ten largest hold 1.5% to 1.7%. In the case of this clone: Its antigen is as yet unknown.

The CDR3 is 17 amino acids. Unmatched junction bases numbered 10, after V lost 4 bases and J lost 1 base. Germline CDR1 SGDLS, CDR2 YYNGEE. Sequencing used PBMCs. The chain couples TRBV9 to TRBJ1-1, with 10 bases that match TRBD1. The clonotype comes from a woman between 18 and 29 years old in good health and CMV-seronegative. The chain's CDR3 is CASSTNRDRGENTEAFF. In nucleotides, the CDR3 is TGTGCCAGCAGCACTAACCGGGACAGGGGCGAGAACACTGAAGCTTTCTTT.